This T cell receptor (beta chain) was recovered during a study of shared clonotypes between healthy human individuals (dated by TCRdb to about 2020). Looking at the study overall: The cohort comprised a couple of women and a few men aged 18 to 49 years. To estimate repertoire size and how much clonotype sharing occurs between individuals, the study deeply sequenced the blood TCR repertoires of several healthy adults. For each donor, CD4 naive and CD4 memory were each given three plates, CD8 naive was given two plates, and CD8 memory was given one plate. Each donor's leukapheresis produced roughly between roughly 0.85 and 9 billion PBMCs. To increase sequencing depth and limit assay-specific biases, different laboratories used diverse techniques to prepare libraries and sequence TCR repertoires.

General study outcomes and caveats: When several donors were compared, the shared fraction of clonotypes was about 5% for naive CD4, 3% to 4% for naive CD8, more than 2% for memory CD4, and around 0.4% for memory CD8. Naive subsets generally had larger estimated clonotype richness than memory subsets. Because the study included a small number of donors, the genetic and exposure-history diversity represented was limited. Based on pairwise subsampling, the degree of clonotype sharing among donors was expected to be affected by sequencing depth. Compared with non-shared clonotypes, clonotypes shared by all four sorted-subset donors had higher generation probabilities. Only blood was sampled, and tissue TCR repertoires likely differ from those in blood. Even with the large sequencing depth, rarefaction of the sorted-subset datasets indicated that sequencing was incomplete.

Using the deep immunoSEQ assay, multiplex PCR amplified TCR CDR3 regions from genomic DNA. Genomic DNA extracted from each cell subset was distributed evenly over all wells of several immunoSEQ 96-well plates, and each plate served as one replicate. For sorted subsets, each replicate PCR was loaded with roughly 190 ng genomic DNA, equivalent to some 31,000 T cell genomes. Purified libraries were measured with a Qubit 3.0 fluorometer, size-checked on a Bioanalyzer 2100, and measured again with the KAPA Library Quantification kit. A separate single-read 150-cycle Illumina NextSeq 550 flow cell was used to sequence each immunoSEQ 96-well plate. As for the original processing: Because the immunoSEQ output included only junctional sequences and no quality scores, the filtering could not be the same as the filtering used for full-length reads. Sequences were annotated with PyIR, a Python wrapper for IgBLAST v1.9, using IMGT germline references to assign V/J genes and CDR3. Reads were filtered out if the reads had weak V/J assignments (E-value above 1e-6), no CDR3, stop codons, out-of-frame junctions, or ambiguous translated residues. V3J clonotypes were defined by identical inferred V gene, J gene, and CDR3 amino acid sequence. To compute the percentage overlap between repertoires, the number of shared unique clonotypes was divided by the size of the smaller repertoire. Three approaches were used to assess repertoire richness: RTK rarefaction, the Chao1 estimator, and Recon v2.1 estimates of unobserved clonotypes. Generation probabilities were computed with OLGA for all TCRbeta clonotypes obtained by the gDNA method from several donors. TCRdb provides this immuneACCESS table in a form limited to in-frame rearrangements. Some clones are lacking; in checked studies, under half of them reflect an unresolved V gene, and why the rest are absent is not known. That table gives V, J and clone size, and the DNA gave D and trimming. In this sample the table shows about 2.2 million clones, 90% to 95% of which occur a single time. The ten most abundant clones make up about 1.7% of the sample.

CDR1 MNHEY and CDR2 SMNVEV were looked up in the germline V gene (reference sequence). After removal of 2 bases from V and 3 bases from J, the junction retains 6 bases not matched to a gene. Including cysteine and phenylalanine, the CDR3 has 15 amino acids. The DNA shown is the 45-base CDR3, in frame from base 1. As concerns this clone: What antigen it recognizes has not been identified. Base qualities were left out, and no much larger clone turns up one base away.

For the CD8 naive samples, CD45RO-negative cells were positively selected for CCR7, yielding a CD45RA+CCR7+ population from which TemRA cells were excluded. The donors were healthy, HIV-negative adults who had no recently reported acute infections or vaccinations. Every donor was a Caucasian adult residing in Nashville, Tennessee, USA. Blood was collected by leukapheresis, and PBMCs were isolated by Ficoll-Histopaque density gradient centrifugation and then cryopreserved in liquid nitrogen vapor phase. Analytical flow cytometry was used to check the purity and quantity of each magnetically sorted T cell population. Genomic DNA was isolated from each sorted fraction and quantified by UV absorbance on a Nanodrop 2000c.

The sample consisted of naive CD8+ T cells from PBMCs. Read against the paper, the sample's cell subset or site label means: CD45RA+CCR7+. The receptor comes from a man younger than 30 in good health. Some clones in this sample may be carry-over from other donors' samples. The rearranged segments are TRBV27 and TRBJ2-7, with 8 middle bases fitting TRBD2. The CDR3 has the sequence CASSLRREEGYEQYF. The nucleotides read TGTGCCAGCAGTTTAAGGCGGGAGGAGGGCTACGAGCAGTACTTC.